The 20 T cell receptor beta chains listed next were all sequenced from one sample in a study of response to subunit inactivated influenza vaccine listed by TCRdb under 2018. Libraries were built with RT-PCR. The sequencer listed for this sample is Illumina HiSeq 2500. TCRdb reanalyzed the raw reads on its own, using fastp at Q25 for trimming and MiXCR for clone calling, and kept in-frame beta chains. When rows share a CDR3 protein, they turn into one entry using the most common DNA and genes. The sample has about 150,000 distinct CDR3 sequences on record, over 8.5% of them singletons. The ten largest clonotypes hold roughly 36% of the sample. The sequenced sample was CD8+ T cells sorted from PBMCs, obtained around 2 years after vaccination. These receptors came from a man aged 50 to 75 who received an inactivated influenza vaccine. Donor details come from another sample of the same person, matched by shared clones.

The rearrangement links TRBV27 to TRBJ2-7; 8 bases fit TRBD1. Per the germline V gene, CDR1 is MNHEY and CDR2 is SMNVEV (reference sequence). CDR3 size: 13 residues. V lost 9 bases, J lost 3 bases, and 7 bases stayed unmatched. In DNA, the CDR3 is TGTGCCAGTGGTCACAGGGGGAGCTACGAGCAGTACTTC. This sequence encodes CASGHRGSYEQYF.

The V gene is TRBV10-3, the J gene TRBJ2-3; possibly TRBD2 for D (7 bases). Between the trimmed V and J ends, which lost 6 bases and 3 bases, there was a span of 19 bases. This CDR3 comprises 16 residues. Germline V lookup: CDR1 ENHRY, CDR2 SYGVKD. The CDR3 loop reads CAISGSKGGRTDTQYF. As DNA, the CDR3 is TGTGCCATCAGCGGCTCCAAGGGGGGGCGTACAGATACGCAGTATTTT.

The chain is built from TRBV12-3 or TRBV12-4 and TRBJ2-5; D not certain. The ends were cut back, 2 bases at V and 3 bases at J, with 7 bases in the middle. This CDR3 region has 13 residues. The CDR3 DNA is TGTGCCAGCAGTTTAATCCCAAAAGAGACCCAGTACTTC. Amino acid sequence: CASSLIPKETQYF.

The chain is built from TRBV11-1 and TRBJ2-7; TRBD1 is a possible D gene (6 bases). V was cut by 4 bases and J by 2 bases, with 6 bases left in between. Germline V CDR1 and CDR2: SGHAT, FQDESV (reference sequence). The CDR3 totals 12 residues. This CDR3 is CASSYRAYEQYF. CDR3 in DNA: TGTGCCAGCAGCTACAGGGCCTACGAGCAGTACTTC.

The chain joins TRBV11-2 to TRBJ1-5, with 7 bases fitting TRBD1. The ends lost 0 bases at V and 3 bases at J; junction bases unmatched: 17. The CDR3 consists of 20 residues. Looked up from germline, CDR1 is SGHAT and CDR2 is FQNNGV. In DNA form, the CDR3 reads TGTGCCAGCAGCTTAGAGGGGGATCTCCGGGACAGCAGTCTCAATCAGCCCCAGCATTTT. Translated, it gives CASSLEGDLRDSSLNQPQHF.

This rearrangement joins TRBV29-1 to TRBJ2-2; D unclear. The germline V and J ends were trimmed by 4 bases and 3 bases, with 6 bases remaining between them. The V gene's germline CDR1 is SQVTM and CDR2 ANQGSEA. This CDR3 comprises 12 residues. The CDR3, as DNA: TGCAGCGTTGTCTGGGACACCGGGGAGCTGTTTTTT. Its translation: CSVVWDTGELFF.

The chain combines TRBV7-8 with TRBJ2-5; 10 positions match TRBD1. Germline CDR1 is SGHVS and CDR2 is FQNEAQ. V trimming: 3 bases; J trimming: 0 bases; junction bases outside the gene matches: 4. The CDR3 is 16 residues long. CDR3 sequence reads: CASSFDGTGDQETQYF. DNA of the CDR3: TGTGCCAGCAGCTTCGACGGGACAGGGGACCAAGAGACCCAGTACTTC.

The table lists this clonotype with a few counts. The J gene is TRBJ2-7, the V gene TRBV20-1; D is perhaps TRBD1 (5 bases). This CDR3 spans 12 amino acids. Trimming left V 3 bases short and J 6 bases short, with 12 bases between. Per the germline V gene, CDR1 is DFQATT and CDR2 is SNEGSKA (reference sequence). The CDR3 spells CSASDWGLEQYF. CDR3 nucleotide sequence: TGCAGTGCTAGCGATTGGGGCCTCGAGCAGTACTTC.

The genes are TRBV27 and TRBJ1-1; D unclear. Germline values: CDR1 MNHEY, CDR2 SMNVEV (reference sequence). Trimming took off 1 base at V and 3 bases at J, with 6 bases between the two ends. This CDR3 is built from 13 residues. The CDR3: CASSLYWDTEAFF. The CDR3 DNA reads TGTGCCAGCAGTTTATACTGGGACACTGAAGCTTTCTTT.

This clonotype has a count of ten or more. The V call is TRBV25-1, the J call TRBJ1-5; D remains ambiguous. The germline gives CDR1 MGHDK, CDR2 SYGVNS. V shed 2 bases and J shed 4 bases, with 9 bases lying between them. The length of the CDR3 is 14 residues. The CDR3 coding sequence is TGTGCCAGCAGTGAAGGAGGATGGAATCAGCCCCAGCATTTT. Translation: CASSEGGWNQPQHF.

The chain joins TRBV5-6 to TRBJ1-5; TRBD1 aligns across 7 bases. CDR1 and CDR2 from the germline V gene are SGHDT and YYEEEE. With V trimmed by 3 bases and J by 7 bases, 4 bases remained unmatched. CDR3 length equals 13 residues. CDR3 sequence (DNA): TGTGCCAGCAGCTCTCGGACAGGACAGCCCCAGCATTTT. Protein product: CASSSRTGQPQHF.

The sample holds a few counts of this clonotype. The chain couples TRBV7-9 to TRBJ1-1; no definite D call. Trimming took off 5 bases at V and 3 bases at J, with 7 bases between the two ends. This CDR3 region has 12 residues. Germline assignment: CDR1 SEHNR and CDR2 FQNEAQ (reference sequence). CDR3 DNA: TGTGCCAGCAGCCACACGCACACTGAAGCTTTCTTT. Translation gives CASSHTHTEAFF.

V and J are TRBV20-1 and TRBJ2-2, with 7 nucleotides matching TRBD2. Trimming at V came to 3 bases and at J to 1 base, leaving 8 bases not matched to a gene. Germline V gene lookup returns CDR1 DFQATT and CDR2 SNEGSKA (reference sequence). This CDR3 is built from 16 residues. The CDR3 DNA reads TGCAGTGCTAGTGCTAGCGGCCTCCTGAACACCGGGGAGCTGTTTTTT. Its translation: CSASASGLLNTGELFF.

V and J are TRBV9 and TRBJ2-3; 8 bases are a match to TRBD2. From germline, CDR1 is SGDLS and CDR2 YYNGEE. This CDR3 spans 15 amino acids. After removal of 7 bases from V and 7 bases from J, the junction contained 14 bases not matched to a gene. The CDR3 here is CASSPPGGTLNTQYF. DNA of the CDR3: TGTGCCAGCTCCCCTCCGGGGGGGACTCTGAATACGCAGTATTTT.

This clonotype was observed many times. V and J are TRBV7-2 and TRBJ1-6; weak D call: TRBD1 (5 bases). There are 16 residues in the CDR3. Trimming took off 3 bases at V and 0 bases at J, with 9 bases between the two ends. The germline V gene encodes CDR1 SGHTA and CDR2 FQGNSA. CDR3 amino acids: CASSLGRSSYNSPLHF. For the CDR3, the DNA is TGTGCCAGCAGCTTGGGACGGAGCTCCTATAATTCACCCCTCCACTTT. The complete variable domain, with remaining parts taken from reference TRBV7-2 and TRBJ1-6, reads GAGVSQSPSNKVTEKGKDVELRCDPISGHTALYWYRQSLGQGLEFLIYFQGNSAPDKSGLPSDRFSAERTGGSVSTLTIQRTQQEDSAVYLCASSLGRSSYNSPLHFGNGTRLTVT.

This clonotype was recorded many times. The chain combines TRBV4-3 with TRBJ2-7; either TRBD1 or TRBD2 may fit D (5 bases each). Germline CDR1 and CDR2: LGHNA and YSLEER. The CDR3 is 15 amino acids. Trimming removed 3 bases at V and 0 bases at J, with 12 bases between. CDR3: CASSHRERSSYEQYF. The CDR3 DNA is TGCGCCAGCAGCCACAGGGAGAGGAGCTCCTACGAGCAGTACTTC.

This chain joins TRBV12-3 or TRBV12-4 and TRBJ2-2; no firm D call. The CDR3 spans 18 residues. Trimming pared 8 bases from V and 3 bases from J, leaving 25 bases between. The CDR3 nucleotides are TGTGCCAGCCGGCCTCTCCGCTCTGGTCGTTTTTACACCGGGGAGCTGTTTTTT. Encoded protein: CASRPLRSGRFYTGELFF.

This chain joins TRBV29-1 and TRBJ2-3; D uncertain. The germline V gene encodes CDR1 SQVTM and CDR2 ANQGSEA. Trimming removed 3 bases at V and 2 bases at J, with 9 bases between. There are 13 residues in the CDR3. The CDR3: CSVEKGATDTQYF. The CDR3 nucleotides are TGCAGCGTTGAGAAGGGCGCCACAGATACGCAGTATTTT.

The rearrangement uses TRBV6-1 and TRBJ2-3; TRBD1 or TRBD2 may be the D gene (6 bases each). This CDR3 is 17 amino acids long. CDR1 and CDR2 from the germline V gene are MNHNS and SASEGT. V was pared by 5 bases and J by 6 bases, with 24 bases between. The CDR3: CASSKPSQRGARDTQYF. CDR3 DNA sequence: TGTGCCAGCAGTAAACCATCTCAAAGGGGGGCAAGGGATACGCAGTATTTT.

This sequence joins TRBV19 and TRBJ1-2; the D is unclear. Per the germline V gene, CDR1 is LNHDA and CDR2 is SQIVND (reference sequence). The CDR3 is 15 amino acids. Trimming stripped 6 bases from V and 2 bases from J, with 16 bases between. This CDR3 reads CASRRISGSNYGYTF. CDR3 in DNA: TGTGCCAGTAGAAGGATCTCAGGTTCCAACTATGGCTACACCTTC.